The clone carrying this T cell receptor (beta chain) appeared once. Profiling relied on immunoSEQ multiplex PCR, and the TCRdb table lists in-frame clones only, not all of them. This repertoire shows around 30,000 clones, 82% found once; its top ten account for around 2.9%. Regarding treatment: preoperative locoregional IRX-2 cytokine immunotherapy. Preoperative locoregional IRX-2 cytokine immunotherapy was tested in the phase Ib source study. There are 16 residues in the CDR3. The germline V gene has CDR1 GTSNPN and CDR2 SVGIG (reference sequence). V lost 5 bases, J lost 4 bases, and 17 bases stayed unmatched. This sample is drawn from a study of preoperative IRX-2 immunotherapy in early breast cancer.

This TCR came from a human donor with breast cancer. The specimen was collected from a patient treated with IRX-2 immunotherapy. V is TRBV30 and J is TRBJ2-7; 7 nucleotides match TRBD2. The CDR3 DNA follows: TGTGCCTGGCAGACCTACTCCGGGACTATGGGATACGAGCAGTACTTC. Protein: CAWQTYSGTMGYEQYF.